This is a list of T cell receptor beta chains from one sample in a study of shared clonotypes between healthy human individuals. Sequencing used immunoSEQ multiplex PCR; TCRdb keeps in-frame clones, though not all of them. The sample yields about half a million clones, roughly 83% seen once. Sequenced material: PBMCs. The receptors shown here come from a woman aged 40 to 50 in good health. Some clones in this sample may be carry-over from other donors' samples. Each CDR3 is given with its conserved first and last residue. D genes are given only for firm matches. Size values are once, few and many counts, or a class for expanded clones, and some rows have none.

cdr3_length	clone_size	d_call	j_call	v_call	cdr3_nt	cdr3_aa
17	.	TRBD1	TRBJ2-6	TRBV5-4	TGTGCCAGCAGCGGACAGGGGTTCTTCTCTGGGGCCAACGTCCTGACTTTC	CASSGQGFFSGANVLTF
16	.	.	TRBJ1-2	TRBV7-9	TGTGCCAGCAGCTCCCGGGCGCATTCCTCTAACTATGGCTACACCTTC	CASSSRAHSSNYGYTF
13	once	.	TRBJ1-1	TRBV4-2	TGTGCCAGCAGCGACAACAGCTACACTGAAGCTTTCTTT	CASSDNSYTEAFF
16	.	TRBD2	TRBJ2-1	TRBV5-1	TGCGCCAGCAGCTTGCTAGCTAGCGGAACCTACAATGAGCAGTTCTTC	CASSLLASGTYNEQFF
15	.	.	TRBJ2-5	TRBV7-3	TGTGCCAGCAGCTACCGGGGTGGGAACCAAGAGACCCAGTACTTC	CASSYRGGNQETQYF
18	.	TRBD1	TRBJ1-5	TRBV10-1	TGCGCCAGCAGTGGAGTCGAGCTACAGGGGAAGGGCAATCAGCCCCAGCATTTT	CASSGVELQGKGNQPQHF
14	.	.	TRBJ2-7	TRBV11-2	TGTGCCAGCAGCTTAGTGAACAGCCCCTGCGAGCAGTACTTC	CASSLVNSPCEQYF
14	.	TRBD1	TRBJ1-1	TRBV29-1	TGCAGCGGTCTGACAGGGGGCCCTATAGCAGGAGCTTTCTTT	CSGLTGGPIAGAFF
15	.	TRBD1	TRBJ1-1	TRBV6-5	TGTGCCAGCAGTACCTCGGGACAGGGAAACACTGAAGCTTTCTTT	CASSTSGQGNTEAFF
14	few	.	TRBJ2-7	TRBV11-1	TGTGCCAGCAGCCTCGGGGGGCGCGCCTACGAGCAGTACTTC	CASSLGGRAYEQYF
14	.	.	TRBJ2-5	TRBV5-1	TGCGCCAGCAGCCCCCTGACAGGAGAAGAGACCCAGTACTTC	CASSPLTGEETQYF
13	.	.	TRBJ2-7	TRBV10-2	TGCGCCAGCAGCCGACGGCGGTCCTACGAGCAGTACTTC	CASSRRRSYEQYF
16	.	.	TRBJ2-1	TRBV19	TGTGCCAGTAGTTCCCCCCTCCGACACAATTACAATGAGCAGTTCTTC	CASSSPLRHNYNEQFF
17	.	TRBD2	TRBJ2-7	TRBV14	TGTGCCAGCAGCCAAGGGACTAGCGGGGGCCCCTACCACGAGCAGTACTTC	CASSQGTSGGPYHEQYF
13	.	.	TRBJ1-3	TRBV6-1	TGTGCCAGCAGCCGGGACACCGGAAACACCATATATTTT	CASSRDTGNTIYF
13	.	TRBD2	TRBJ2-7	TRBV25-1	TGTGCCAGTAGGCTAGCGGGATCCTACGAGCAGTACTTC	CASRLAGSYEQYF
16	.	.	TRBJ2-7	TRBV6-1	TGTGCCAGCAGCGAACTCACCAGGAGGAGCTCCTACGAGCAGTACTTC	CASSELTRRSSYEQYF
16	.	TRBD2	TRBJ2-1	TRBV14	TGTGCCAGCAGCCAGGTCCTAGCGGGACCCTACAATGAGCAGTTCTTC	CASSQVLAGPYNEQFF
13	few	TRBD1	TRBJ1-5	TRBV7-8	TGTGCCAGCAGCACAGGGGGCAATCAGCCCCAGCATTTT	CASSTGGNQPQHF
13	few	.	TRBJ1-5	TRBV4-2	TGTGCCAGCAGCCAAGGGGAGGATCAGCCCCAGCATTTT	CASSQGEDQPQHF
11	many	.	TRBJ1-2	TRBV20-1	TGCAGTGCCAAGGACGAACGAGGCTACACCTTC	CSAKDERGYTF
14	.	TRBD1	TRBJ2-3	TRBV5-1	TGCGCCACGCAGACAGGGCCAAGCACAGATACGCAGTATTTT	CATQTGPSTDTQYF
16	.	.	TRBJ1-1	TRBV4-3	TGCGCCAGCGAGACCTCGGGGACAAACTACGACACTGAAGCTTTCTTT	CASETSGTNYDTEAFF
15	.	.	TRBJ2-7	TRBV6-6	TGTGCCAGCAGCTATCCTCAGGGGCACTCCTACGAGCAGTACTTC	CASSYPQGHSYEQYF
17	.	.	TRBJ2-5	TRBV28	TGTGCCAGCCAGGGGGGCGGGACCGGTGTTTTCAAGGAGACCCAGTACTTC	CASQGGGTGVFKETQYF
13	.	.	TRBJ1-1	TRBV28	TGTGCCAGCAGATTCACTCAGGACACTGAAGCTTTCTTT	CASRFTQDTEAFF
16	.	.	TRBJ1-5	TRBV28	TGTGCCAGCAGTTTAAGTCCGGGGCTGAGCAATCAGCCCCAGCATTTT	CASSLSPGLSNQPQHF
13	.	TRBD1	TRBJ1-4	TRBV30	TGTGCCCTGGGGCTCAGGGGGCAGGGGAAACTGTTTTTT	CALGLRGQGKLFF
16	.	.	TRBJ1-1	TRBV28	TGTGCCAGCAGTTTTAAGGGAATCGGGAGGAACACTGAAGCTTTCTTT	CASSFKGIGRNTEAFF
14	.	.	TRBJ2-1	TRBV2	TGTGCCAGCAAGAGGGACAAGCTATACAATGAGCAGTTCTTC	CASKRDKLYNEQFF
15	few	TRBD2	TRBJ2-7	TRBV11-2	TGTGCCAGCAGCTTAGCCGTAGCGGGGATCTACGAGCAGTACTTC	CASSLAVAGIYEQYF
13	once	.	TRBJ2-6	TRBV30	TGTGCCGGGGGGTCATCTGGGGCCAACGTCCTGACTTTC	CAGGSSGANVLTF
14	.	.	TRBJ1-4	TRBV28	TGTGCCAGCAGTTTTGGGGGCTTGGATGAAAAACTGTTTTTT	CASSFGGLDEKLFF
17	many	TRBD1	TRBJ1-5	TRBV7-8	TGTGCCAGCAGCTCCAGGACAGGGGGCCGGGGCAATCAGCCCCAGCATTTT	CASSSRTGGRGNQPQHF
16	once	.	TRBJ2-7	TRBV5-1	TGCGCCAGCAGCTTGGATGGTCCCAAATCCGCCTACGAGCAGTACTTC	CASSLDGPKSAYEQYF
14	.	.	TRBJ1-1	TRBV7-2	TGTGCCAGCAGCTTAGCCAGGGCGGGGACTGAAGCTTTCTTT	CASSLARAGTEAFF
14	many	.	TRBJ1-3	TRBV7-9	TGTGCCAGCAGCTTAGGGGGGACTGGAAACACCATATATTTT	CASSLGGTGNTIYF
17	.	.	TRBJ1-3	TRBV5-6	TGTGCCAGCAGCTTGACTTTTAACAGGCCCTCTGGAAACACCATATATTTT	CASSLTFNRPSGNTIYF
13	.	TRBD1	TRBJ1-2	TRBV18	TGTGCCAGCTCTCCGGACAGGGTCTATGGCTACACCTTC	CASSPDRVYGYTF
14	.	TRBD1	TRBJ1-2	TRBV2	TGTGCCAGCAGCCGGGACAGGGATGACTATGGCTACACCTTC	CASSRDRDDYGYTF
14	.	.	TRBJ2-5	TRBV7-8	TGTGCCAGCAGCAGACGGACGTTGGGAGAGACCCAGTACTTC	CASSRRTLGETQYF
15	once	.	TRBJ2-2	TRBV11-2	TGTGCCAGCAGCTTAGATCGGACCTCCACCGGGGAGCTGTTTTTT	CASSLDRTSTGELFF
16	.	.	TRBJ2-1	TRBV7-2	TGTGCCAGCAGCTTAGCACCAGCCACCAGGTACAATGAGCAGTTCTTC	CASSLAPATRYNEQFF
14	once	TRBD2	TRBJ2-1	TRBV6-6	TGTGCCAGCAGTTATGGGCTAGCGGGAGGTGAGCAGTTCTTC	CASSYGLAGGEQFF
15	.	TRBD2	TRBJ2-3	TRBV9	TGTGCCAGCAGCGCCCTAGCGGGGGGCACAGATACGCAGTATTTT	CASSALAGGTDTQYF